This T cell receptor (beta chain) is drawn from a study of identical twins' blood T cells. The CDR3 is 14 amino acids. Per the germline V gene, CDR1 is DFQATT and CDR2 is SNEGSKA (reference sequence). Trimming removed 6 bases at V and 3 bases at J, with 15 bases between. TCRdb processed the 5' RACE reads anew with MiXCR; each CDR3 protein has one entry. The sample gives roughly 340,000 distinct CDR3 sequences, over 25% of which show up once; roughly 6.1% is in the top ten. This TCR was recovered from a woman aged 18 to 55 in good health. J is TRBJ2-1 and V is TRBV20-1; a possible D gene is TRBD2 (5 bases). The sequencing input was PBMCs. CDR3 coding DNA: TGCAGTGCAACCACTAGGTACTACTACAATGAGCAGTTCTTC. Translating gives CSATTRYYYNEQFF.